The 20 T cell receptor beta chains given below trace back to one sample, sequenced in a study of cytomegalovirus exposure and HLA in healthy donors. Researchers ran the PCR with 60 Vbeta and 13 Jbeta primers. This table comes from immunoSEQ multiplex PCR, and its TCRdb copy is limited to in-frame clones, with some not included. The sample holds about 130,000 clones; approximately 80% are singletons and the top ten take roughly 2.5%. Material for sequencing was PBMCs. The source is a man aged 30 to 39 in good health and CMV-seronegative.

V gene TRBV19 combines with J gene TRBJ2-7; D ambiguous. Trimming took 1 base from V and 2 from J, leaving 9 bases between them. This CDR3 has 14 amino acids. The germline CDR1 and CDR2 sequences are LNHDA and SQIVND (reference sequence). The CDR3 is CASSIATQAYEQYF. CDR3 DNA: TGTGCCAGTAGTATAGCTACGCAGGCCTACGAGCAGTACTTC. Drawing the rest from reference TRBV19 and TRBJ2-7, the complete variable domain is DGGITQSPKYLFRKEGQNVTLSCEQNLNHDAMYWYRQDPGQGLRLIYYSQIVNDFQKGDIAEGYSVSREKKESFPLTVTSAQKNPTAFYLCASSIATQAYEQYFGPGTRLTVT.

This clone was detected only a few times. The chain carries TRBV5-1 and TRBJ1-5, with D perhaps matching TRBD1 (6 bases). The CDR3 is 14 residues long. V dropped 4 bases and J dropped 0 bases, with 8 bases sitting between them. Germline lookup yields CDR1 SGHRS and CDR2 YFSETQ. DNA for the CDR3: TGCGCCAGCAGCCCAGGGGCTAGCAATCAGCCCCAGCATTTT. Translating it yields CASSPGASNQPQHF.

V usage is TRBV15 and J usage is TRBJ2-7; the match to TRBD2 covers 11 bases. The V segment lost 0 bases and the J segment 0 bases; nucleotides outside the gene matches: 13. This CDR3 spans 20 amino acids. Per the germline V gene, CDR1 is LNHNV and CDR2 is YYDKDF (reference sequence). CDR3 loop: CATSREALAGEITLSYEQYF. DNA of the CDR3: TGTGCCACCAGCAGAGAGGCACTAGCGGGAGAGATTACCCTCTCCTACGAGCAGTACTTC. The full variable domain, completed using reference TRBV15 and TRBJ2-7, is DAMVIQNPRYQVTQFGKPVTLSCSQTLNHNVMYWYQQKSSQAPKLLFHYYDKDFNNEADTPDNFQSRRPNTSFCFLDIRSPGLGDTAMYLCATSREALAGEITLSYEQYFGPGTRLTVT.

This sequence joins TRBV5-6 and TRBJ2-5; D call uncertain. CDR1 is SGHDT and CDR2 is YYEEEE in the germline V gene. The CDR3 is 14 amino acids. V shed 0 bases and J shed 1 base, with 7 bases lying between them. The CDR3 nucleotides read TGTGCCAGCAGCTTGGGCTCAGTCCAAGAGACCCAGTACTTC. This gives the protein CASSLGSVQETQYF.

Details on this clone: Compared with germline, one end of the junction differs, possibly owing to a read error. J is TRBJ1-2 and V is TRBV6-5; D not certain. CDR3 length: 14 residues. Germline V gene lookup returns CDR1 MNHEY and CDR2 SVGAGI. The CDR3 protein is CASSTTPRGLGYPF. CDR3 in DNA: TGTGCCAGCAGTACGACCCCCCGCGGACTTGGCTACCCCTTC.

The sample holds a few counts of this clone. This chain connects TRBV4-1 to TRBJ2-2; 9 bases line up with TRBD1. This CDR3 region has 16 residues. Unmatched junction bases numbered 5, after V lost 2 bases and J lost 4 bases. The V gene's germline CDR1 is MGHRA and CDR2 YSYEKL. The DNA of the CDR3 is TGCGCCAGCAGCCAAACAGGGGGCAGGAGCACCGGGGAGCTGTTTTTT. Protein: CASSQTGGRSTGELFF.

This chain joins TRBV13 and TRBJ2-7, with 7 bases identical to TRBD2. The CDR3 loop spans 14 amino acids. Germline trimming cut 3 bases from V and 6 bases from J; bases unmatched to any gene: 8. Germline V gives CDR1 PRHDT, CDR2 FYEKMQ (reference sequence). The CDR3 bases are TGTGCCAGCAGCTTGACTAGCCCCAGAGGCGAGCAGTACTTC. Translated: CASSLTSPRGEQYF.

This clone showed up just a few times. The rearrangement joins TRBV2 to TRBJ1-4; the match to TRBD1 covers 9 bases. The germline V gene encodes CDR1 SNHLY and CDR2 FYNNEI. The trim removed 1 base at V and 7 bases at J, leaving 4 bases unmatched. This CDR3 has 15 amino acids. CDR3 nucleotides: TGTGCCAGCAGTGAAGACAGGGGGCGGACTGAAAAACTGTTTTTT. It encodes CASSEDRGRTEKLFF.

This clone was seen just once. V and J are TRBV7-9 and TRBJ2-7; TRBD2 agrees at 8 bases. This CDR3 spans 15 amino acids. Germline-derived CDR1 and CDR2 are SEHNR and FQNEAQ (reference sequence). J was trimmed by 2 bases and V by 4 bases; bases with no gene match: 7. This CDR3 reads CASSSRSGSPYEQYF. For the CDR3, the DNA is TGTGCCAGCAGCTCCCGAAGCGGGAGCCCCTACGAGCAGTACTTC.

Here the CDR3 DNA reads TGTGCCAGCAGCCGCCGGGACAGGGTGGACGAGCAGTACTTC. The encoded protein is CASSRRDRVDEQYF. The V call is TRBV5-8, the J call TRBJ2-7; TRBD1 matches at 9 bases. Germline V gives CDR1 SGHTS, CDR2 YDEGEE. The CDR3 is 14 residues long. V was clipped by 4 bases and J by 5 bases; unmatched bases: 7.

V gene TRBV7-6 combines with J gene TRBJ1-5; D is uncertain. Germline loops: CDR1 SGHVS, CDR2 FNYEAQ. V was clipped by 2 bases and J by 7 bases, with 18 bases between them. CDR3 length: 16 residues. The CDR3 DNA follows: TGTGCCAGCAGCTTAAGCCTGTCGGGTGAAGAGCAGCCCCAGCATTTT. This encodes CASSLSLSGEEQPQHF.

The V call is TRBV7-9, the J call TRBJ2-5; possibly TRBD1 for D (5 bases). V was trimmed by 3 bases and J by 3 bases, leaving 5 bases between them. Per the germline V gene, CDR1 is SEHNR and CDR2 is FQNEAQ (reference sequence). The CDR3 is made up of 12 amino acids. CDR3 nucleotides: TGTGCCAGCAGCTTGACAGAAGAGACCCAGTACTTC. Translating gives CASSLTEETQYF.

The V gene is TRBV10-1, the J gene TRBJ2-3; 11 nucleotides line up with TRBD2. This CDR3 is 16 amino acids long. Looked up from germline, CDR1 is WNHNN and CDR2 is SYGVQD (reference sequence). After removal of 0 bases from V and 6 bases from J, the junction contained 5 bases not matched to a gene. CDR3 region: CASSESKLAGADTQYF. In DNA form, the CDR3 reads TGCGCCAGCAGTGAGTCGAAACTAGCGGGAGCGGATACGCAGTATTTT.

The V and J genes are TRBV27 and TRBJ2-7; 16 positions match TRBD2. The CDR3 sequence is 17 residues long. Germline V lookup: CDR1 MNHEY, CDR2 SMNVEV (reference sequence). V lost 5 bases to trimming and J lost 5 bases; unmatched junction nucleotides: 9. CDR3 nucleotides: TGTGCCAGCAGTAGACTTGGGACTAGCGGGAGGGCTAACGAGCAGTACTTC. It specifies CASSRLGTSGRANEQYF.

This chain links TRBV10-3 with TRBJ1-4; tentatively, D is TRBD1 (5 bases). This CDR3 is 16 amino acids long. The V end was cut by 3 bases, the J end by 2 bases, with 13 bases between. Germline V gene data show CDR1 as ENHRY and CDR2 as SYGVKD. This CDR3 reads CAISERQGPTNEKLFF. In DNA, the CDR3 is TGTGCCATCAGTGAAAGGCAGGGCCCGACTAATGAAAAACTGTTTTTT.

The rearrangement joins TRBV6-5 to TRBJ2-2, with TRBD2 identical over 7 bases. Trimming at V came to 4 bases and at J to 5 bases, leaving 1 base not matched to a gene. The CDR3 has 13 residues. CDR1 and CDR2 (germline): MNHEY, SVGAGI. The CDR3 region has the DNA TGTGCCAGCAGTTGGGGGGGGACCGGGGAGCTGTTTTTT. It codes for CASSWGGTGELFF.

The chain employs TRBV14 and TRBJ2-1, with D tentatively TRBD2 (11 bases). Looked up from germline, CDR1 is SGHDN and CDR2 is FVKESK. The length of the CDR3 is 23 residues. Between the trimmed V and J ends, which lost 3 bases and 7 bases, there was a span of 40 bases. CDR3 region: CASSHRQGATGLAVHLSGNEQFF. The CDR3 DNA follows: TGTGCCAGCAGCCATAGACAGGGGGCCACGGGACTAGCGGTTCACCTCAGTGGGAATGAGCAGTTCTTC.

There are a few counts of this clone. The chain recombines TRBV6-5 with TRBJ2-3, with TRBD1 identical over 8 bases. V gave up 7 bases and J gave up 6 bases; unmatched junction bases: 6. CDR1 MNHEY and CDR2 SVGAGI come from the germline V gene. CDR3 size: 13 residues. The CDR3 nucleotides read TGTGCCAGCAACTCTCAGGGGGCGGATACGCAGTATTTT. Encoded protein: CASNSQGADTQYF.

The chain employs TRBV9 and TRBJ2-2; 8 nucleotides agree with TRBD2. The CDR3 sequence is 15 residues long. Germline V gives CDR1 SGDLS, CDR2 YYNGEE. V gave up 5 bases and J gave up 2 bases; unmatched junction bases: 5. The CDR3 region has the DNA TGTGCCAGCAGTCCAATAGCGGGAAACACCGGGGAGCTGTTTTTT. It translates to CASSPIAGNTGELFF.

This clone was seen more than once but under ten times. The chain links TRBV19 to TRBJ2-3, with unresolved D. The CDR3 runs to 11 residues. The V gene's germline CDR1 is LNHDA and CDR2 SQIVND (reference sequence). Trimming stripped 4 bases from V and 5 bases from J, with 4 bases between. DNA of the CDR3: TGTGCCAGTAGTAACGGAGATACGCAGTATTTT. It translates to CASSNGDTQYF. Variable domain in full (rest from reference TRBV19 and TRBJ2-3): DGGITQSPKYLFRKEGQNVTLSCEQNLNHDAMYWYRQDPGQGLRLIYYSQIVNDFQKGDIAEGYSVSREKKESFPLTVTSAQKNPTAFYLCASSNGDTQYFGPGTRLTVL.